These 31 T cell receptor beta chains originate from one sample sequenced in a study of Ad26.COV2.S vaccination and SARS-CoV-2 variants (dated by TCRdb to the early 2020s). Read against the paper, the sample's treatment or condition label means: 15 to 20 received Ad26.COV2.S at low or high dose, single or two shots; about 5 received placebo; per-sample allocation not given. For vaccine and placebo recipients, repertoires were sequenced using samples collected on day 63 after the first injection. Receptor libraries were prepared by the immunoSEQ multiplex PCR assay. TCRdb holds this immuneACCESS table with in-frame rearrangements only. Some clones are missing; in checked studies, unresolved V genes explain under half, and the rest has no known cause. Here the sample has some 300,000 clones; just over 85% occur a single time. The ten largest clones capture 1.5% to 2% of the sample. The sample was peripheral blood, taken in a trial of Ad26.COV2.S vaccine versus placebo. The receptors were gathered from a person aged 18-65 years who received the Ad26.COV2.S COVID-19 vaccine or a placebo.

V and J are TRBV11-2 and TRBJ1-3; 8 bases agree with TRBD1. The germline V gene encodes CDR1 SGHAT and CDR2 FQNNGV. The CDR3 has 16 amino acids. V was clipped by 1 base and J by 6 bases; unmatched bases: 8. In nucleotides, the CDR3 is TGTGCCAGCAGCTTAGTAGGGTCGACAGGGGCAAACACCATATATTTT. Translation gives CASSLVGSTGANTIYF.

The gene calls are TRBV7-2 and TRBJ2-3; tentative D call: TRBD1 (5 bases). The germline V gene encodes CDR1 SGHTA and CDR2 FQGNSA. Deletions cut 2 bases from V and 13 bases from J, with 16 bases between. The CDR3 loop spans 13 amino acids. The CDR3 loop is CASSLKAKGSKYF. Written as DNA, the CDR3 is TGTGCCAGCAGCTTAAAGGCGAAGGGGTCGAAGTATTTT.

Only one count was recorded for this clone. The chain employs TRBV15 and TRBJ2-3, with 10 bases fitting TRBD2. Germline CDR1 reads LNHNV; CDR2 reads YYDKDF (reference sequence). Germline trimming cut 4 bases from V and 2 bases from J; bases unmatched to any gene: 3. The CDR3 has 15 amino acids. The CDR3, as DNA: TGTGCCACCAGCACCCTAGCGGGGGCCACAGATACGCAGTATTTT. Amino acids: CATSTLAGATDTQYF. The full variable domain, its missing parts supplied by reference TRBV15 and TRBJ2-3, is DAMVIQNPRYQVTQFGKPVTLSCSQTLNHNVMYWYQQKSSQAPKLLFHYYDKDFNNEADTPDNFQSRRPNTSFCFLDIRSPGLGDTAMYLCATSTLAGATDTQYFGPGTRLTVL.

The J gene is TRBJ2-3, the V gene TRBV6-5, with a possible D match to TRBD2 (5 bases). The CDR3 has 14 residues. Trimming cost V 0 bases and J 3 bases, with 7 bases left between them. The germline V gene has CDR1 MNHEY and CDR2 SVGAGI. CDR3 nucleotide sequence: TGTGCCAGCAGTTACTCGCTAGCAACAGATACGCAGTATTTT. Translated: CASSYSLATDTQYF.

The J gene is TRBJ2-2, the V gene TRBV6-2 or TRBV6-3; TRBD2 aligns across 10 bases. The CDR3 sequence is 15 residues long. Trimming removed 5 bases from V and 5 bases from J; junction bases left unmatched: 5. Looked up from germline, CDR1 is MNHEY and CDR2 is SVGEGT. This chain's CDR3 is CASSGAGGITGELFF. CDR3 in DNA: TGTGCCAGCAGTGGAGCGGGGGGGATAACCGGGGAGCTGTTTTTT.

The rearrangement joins TRBV18 to TRBJ1-1, with D hard to call. Trimming took 6 bases from V and 3 from J, leaving 8 bases between them. Germline lookup yields CDR1 KGHSH and CDR2 LQKENI. There are 12 residues in the CDR3. CDR3 sequence reads: CASSSRDTEAFF. CDR3 nucleotides: TGTGCCAGCTCTTCGAGGGACACTGAAGCTTTCTTT.

The CDR3 DNA follows: TGTGCCTGGAGAGGGGCAGGCCGGTCTTACGAGCAGTACTTC. It encodes CAWRGAGRSYEQYF. The J gene is TRBJ2-7, the V gene TRBV30; a weak D match, TRBD1 (5 bases). Germline V CDR1 and CDR2: GTSNPN, SVGIG (reference sequence). The CDR3 covers 14 residues. The V gene lost 3 bases and the J gene lost 4 bases, with 16 bases spanning the gap.

This rearrangement joins TRBV7-8 to TRBJ1-2; 9 nucleotides match TRBD1. The CDR3 spans 14 residues. Germline V gene lookup returns CDR1 SGHVS and CDR2 FQNEAQ. The junction had 5 bases not matched to a gene; V was cut back by 1 base and J by 8 bases. CDR3 in DNA: TGTGCCAGCAGCTTAGGGGACAGGGAAGGCGGCTACACCTTC. It specifies CASSLGDREGGYTF.

The CDR3: CASSPLTGAGGYTF. CDR3 bases: TGTGCCAGCTCACCATTGACAGGCGCGGGGGGCTACACCTTC. This sequence joins TRBV18 and TRBJ1-2; possible D gene TRBD1, 6 bases. The CDR3 spans 14 residues. The germline CDR1 and CDR2 sequences are KGHSH and LQKENI. The V and J ends lost 2 bases and 8 bases respectively, with 15 bases between them.

This sequence joins TRBV7-9 and TRBJ2-3; D is possibly TRBD1 or TRBD2 (5 bases each). V lost 4 bases and J lost 0, with 17 bases in between. Germline CDR1 and CDR2: SEHNR and FQNEAQ (reference sequence). There are 17 residues in the CDR3. CDR3 nucleotides: TGTGCCAGCAGCTCTTCTGGACTGGGGCCAAGCACAGATACGCAGTATTTT. It encodes CASSSSGLGPSTDTQYF.

This clone came up once. The rearrangement joins TRBV6-5 to TRBJ1-3, with a tentative D call TRBD1 (5 bases). The length of the CDR3 is 13 residues. From germline, CDR1 is MNHEY and CDR2 SVGAGI. Trimming took off 7 bases at V and 4 bases at J, with 11 bases between the two ends. CDR3 coding DNA: TGTGCCAGCATCGGGGCCGGGGGAAACACCATATATTTT. This gives the protein CASIGAGGNTIYF.

This chain uses TRBV5-1 with TRBJ2-2, with a tentative D call TRBD1 (5 bases). This CDR3 has 13 residues. Germline V gene data show CDR1 as SGHRS and CDR2 as YFSETQ. The V end lost 0 bases, the J end lost 6 bases, and 6 bases lay between the germline ends. In DNA form, the CDR3 reads TGCGCCAGCAGCTTGGCAGGGCCCGGGGAGCTGTTTTTT. Protein product: CASSLAGPGELFF.

This chain uses TRBV7-9 with TRBJ1-5, with 8 bases aligning to TRBD1. Germline V gene sequence: CDR1 SEHNR, CDR2 FQNEAQ (reference sequence). Trimming took 10 bases from V and 4 from J; bases not matched to a gene: 12. The CDR3 is 15 amino acids. Here the CDR3 reads CAIRGRGRGNQPQHF. In nucleotides, the CDR3 is TGTGCCATTAGGGGCAGGGGGCGCGGGAATCAGCCCCAGCATTTT.

The chain combines TRBV6-5 with TRBJ2-7; possible D gene TRBD1, 5 bases. CDR1 MNHEY and CDR2 SVGAGI come from the germline V gene. This CDR3 contains 11 residues. V shed 6 bases and J shed 4 bases, with 7 bases lying between them. The CDR3 sequence: CASRRQYEQYF. In nucleotides, the CDR3 is TGTGCCAGCAGGCGACAGTACGAGCAGTACTTC.

The V call is TRBV19, the J call TRBJ2-5, with D maybe TRBD1 (6 bases). The CDR3 spans 14 residues. V lost 5 bases to trimming and J lost 10 bases, with 20 bases between them. Germline V gives CDR1 LNHDA, CDR2 SQIVND (reference sequence). The CDR3 protein is CASSLAGTPGDQYF. The CDR3 bases are TGTGCCAGTAGTCTCGCCGGGACCCCAGGGGACCAGTACTTC.

The gene calls are TRBV19 and TRBJ1-2, with no clear D. The germline gives CDR1 LNHDA, CDR2 SQIVND (reference sequence). Trimming cost V 2 bases and J 4 bases, with 8 bases left between them. The CDR3 totals 13 residues. DNA of the CDR3: TGTGCCAGTAGTATAAACGAGCTCTATGGCTACACCTTC. Amino acid sequence: CASSINELYGYTF. Full variable domain (outside the CDR3, taken from reference TRBV19 and TRBJ1-2): DGGITQSPKYLFRKEGQNVTLSCEQNLNHDAMYWYRQDPGQGLRLIYYSQIVNDFQKGDIAEGYSVSREKKESFPLTVTSAQKNPTAFYLCASSINELYGYTFGSGTRLTVV.

The chain uses TRBV6-6 and TRBJ1-2; D perhaps matches TRBD1 (5 bases). CDR1 MNHNY and CDR2 SVGAGI come from the germline V gene (reference sequence). The ends were cut back, 1 base at V and 6 bases at J, with 18 bases in the middle. The CDR3 sequence is 16 residues long. The CDR3 protein is CASSYYVPGPDDGYTF. For the CDR3, the DNA is TGTGCCAGCAGTTACTACGTACCGGGGCCCGACGATGGCTACACCTTC.

The V gene is TRBV7-2, the J gene TRBJ1-2, with TRBD1 matching 9 bases. The CDR3 spans 17 residues. V lost 2 bases and J lost 7; bases outside the gene matches: 14. The V gene's germline CDR1 is SGHTA and CDR2 FQGNSA. CDR3 in DNA: TGTGCCAGCAGCTTACACCAACAGGGGGCATCTCTCGGTGGCTACACCTTC. It codes for CASSLHQQGASLGGYTF.

The chain has TRBV29-1 and TRBJ1-2; TRBD1 agrees at 8 bases. The V segment lost 6 bases and the J segment 5 bases; nucleotides outside the gene matches: 5. The length of the CDR3 is 12 residues. Germline loops: CDR1 SQVTM, CDR2 ANQGSEA. CDR3 protein: CSVRQGKYGYTF. CDR3 nucleotide sequence: TGCAGCGTCAGACAGGGGAAGTATGGCTACACCTTC.

J is TRBJ2-1 and V is TRBV2; 9 bases map to TRBD1. With 6 bases clipped from V and 6 bases from J, the junction kept 0 bases outside the gene matches. The CDR3 runs to 12 residues. Germline CDR1 reads SNHLY; CDR2 reads FYNNEI. This chain's CDR3 is CASRTGGNEQFF. The CDR3 bases are TGTGCCAGCAGGACAGGGGGCAATGAGCAGTTCTTC.

The rearrangement links TRBV9 to TRBJ2-6, with D unresolved. V was pared by 0 bases and J by 0 bases, with 10 bases between. This CDR3 has 17 amino acids. Germline CDR1 is SGDLS and CDR2 is YYNGEE. The CDR3 nucleotides read TGTGCCAGCAGCGTAGGAGGCATACCCTCTGGGGCCAACGTCCTGACTTTC. Translating it yields CASSVGGIPSGANVLTF.

This clone was found once. The V call is TRBV6-5, the J call TRBJ1-3; tentative D call: TRBD1 (5 bases). V gave up 2 bases and J gave up 0 bases, with 11 bases separating them. Germline CDR1 reads MNHEY; CDR2 reads SVGAGI. CDR3 length: 16 amino acids. The CDR3 loop is CASSYGQGPSGNTIYF. Written as DNA, the CDR3 is TGTGCCAGCAGTTACGGTCAGGGTCCCTCTGGAAACACCATATATTTT.

In its sample, this clone was seen once. The genes are TRBV29-1 and TRBJ1-2; unclear D gene. The CDR3 contains 14 residues. The ends were cut back, 4 bases at V and 2 bases at J, with 14 bases in the middle. Germline assignment: CDR1 SQVTM and CDR2 ANQGSEA. In nucleotides, the CDR3 is TGCAGCGTTGTCGCTGGTCAGGAGAACTATGGCTACACCTTC. Protein: CSVVAGQENYGYTF.

This clone occurred many times. The genes are TRBV5-4 and TRBJ2-2; 13 bases map to TRBD2. This CDR3 contains 18 residues. The V gene end was trimmed by 0 bases and the J gene end by 0 bases; junction bases not matched to a gene: 2. The V gene's germline CDR1 is SGHNT and CDR2 YYREEE (reference sequence). Here the CDR3 reads CASSLGTSGGPNTGELFF. In DNA form, the CDR3 reads TGTGCCAGCAGCTTGGGGACTAGCGGGGGCCCGAACACCGGGGAGCTGTTTTTT. Using reference TRBV5-4 and TRBJ2-2 for the parts outside the CDR3, the full variable domain is ETGVTQSPTHLIKTRGQQVTLRCSSQSGHNTVSWYQQALGQGPQFIFQYYREEENGRGNFPPRFSGLQFPNYSSELNVNALELDDSALYLCASSLGTSGGPNTGELFFGEGSRLTVL.

The chain uses TRBV18 and TRBJ1-1; D not resolved. Germline lookup yields CDR1 KGHSH and CDR2 LQKENI. The CDR3 runs 14 residues. The ends were cut back, 2 bases at V and 6 bases at J, with 13 bases in the middle. The DNA of the CDR3 is TGTGCCAGCTCACCAAAGAGGGTCAACGCTGAAGCTTTCTTT. Its translation is CASSPKRVNAEAFF.

The rearrangement uses TRBV6-5 and TRBJ2-7; tentatively, D is TRBD2 (6 bases). With 7 bases removed from V and 2 bases from J, the gap between germline ends came to 12 bases. CDR1 and CDR2 from the germline V gene are MNHEY and SVGAGI. The CDR3 has 13 residues. The DNA for the CDR3 is TGTGCCAGCACCGACGGGGGAACCTACGAGCAGTACTTC. It codes for CASTDGGTYEQYF.

The chain's CDR3 is CASSKGQGEKLFF. In DNA form, the CDR3 reads TGTGCCAGCAGCAAGGGACAAGGTGAAAAACTGTTTTTT. V usage is TRBV7-3 and J usage is TRBJ1-4, with a weak D call TRBD1 (6 bases). There are 13 residues in the CDR3. Germline-derived CDR1 and CDR2 are SGHTA and FQGTGA. V gave up 5 bases and J gave up 7 bases, with 11 bases separating them.

This clone was detected once. The rearrangement links TRBV19 to TRBJ2-3, with 9 positions matching TRBD1. The CDR3 is made up of 18 amino acids. Germline V gene sequence: CDR1 LNHDA, CDR2 SQIVND (reference sequence). V gave up 0 bases and J gave up 4 bases; unmatched junction bases: 11. CDR3 sequence reads: CASSIDLHPGQGPDTQYF. CDR3 nucleotide sequence: TGTGCCAGTAGTATAGATCTTCACCCGGGACAGGGACCAGATACGCAGTATTTT.

CDR3 nucleotide sequence: TGTGCCACCGGAAAGGGGGCGCCTAGCACTGAAGCTTTCTTT. Amino acid sequence: CATGKGAPSTEAFF. The chain recombines TRBV6-5 with TRBJ1-1; 7 nucleotides align to TRBD1. Germline loops: CDR1 MNHEY, CDR2 SVGAGI. The CDR3 spans 14 residues. V lost 10 bases to trimming and J lost 4 bases; unmatched junction nucleotides: 12.

The chain couples TRBV5-1 to TRBJ2-5; D is ambiguous. V was clipped by 0 bases and J by 5 bases, with 17 bases between them. CDR3 size: 16 residues. Germline lookup yields CDR1 SGHRS and CDR2 YFSETQ. CDR3: CASSLGFIRARETQYF. The CDR3 DNA is TGCGCCAGCAGCTTGGGGTTTATTAGGGCTAGGGAGACCCAGTACTTC.

The chain carries TRBV7-2 and TRBJ1-1; 11 positions match TRBD1. The CDR3 is made up of 15 amino acids. In germline, CDR1 is SGHTA, CDR2 FQGNSA. The trim removed 5 bases at V and 5 bases at J, leaving 7 bases unmatched. CDR3 in DNA: TGTGCCAGCAGCCCCCGGGACAGGGGGGGAACTGAAGCTTTCTTT. It translates to CASSPRDRGGTEAFF.